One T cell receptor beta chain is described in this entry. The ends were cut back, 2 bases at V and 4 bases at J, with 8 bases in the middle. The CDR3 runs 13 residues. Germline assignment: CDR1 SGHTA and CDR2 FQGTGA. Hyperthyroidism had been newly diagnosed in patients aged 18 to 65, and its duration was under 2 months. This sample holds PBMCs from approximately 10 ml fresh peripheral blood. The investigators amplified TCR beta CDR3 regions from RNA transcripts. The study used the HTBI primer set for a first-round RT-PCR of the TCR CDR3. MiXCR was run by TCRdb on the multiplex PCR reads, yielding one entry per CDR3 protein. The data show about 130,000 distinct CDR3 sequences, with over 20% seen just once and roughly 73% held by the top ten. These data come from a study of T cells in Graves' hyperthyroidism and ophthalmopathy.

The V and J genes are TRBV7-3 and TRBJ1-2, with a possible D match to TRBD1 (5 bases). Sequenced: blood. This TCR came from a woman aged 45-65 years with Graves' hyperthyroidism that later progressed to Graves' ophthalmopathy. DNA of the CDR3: TGTGCCAGCAGCTTAGCGGGGACCTATGGCTACACCTTC. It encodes CASSLAGTYGYTF.